A single T cell receptor beta chain is shown here with its context. Its specificity is unknown. This CDR3 is also generated by other DNA sequences in the sample. The data originate from a study of multiple sclerosis patients with progressive multifocal leukoencephalopathy. Noted time point: roughly 12 months of natalizumab therapy. Notes on the study in general: Most PML patients had lower entropy, suggesting less diverse TRB repertoires. PML-onset expanded TRB clones were detectable before and during natalizumab therapy.

J lost 8 bases, V lost 2 bases, and 4 bases had no gene match. This CDR3 contains 13 residues. Germline CDR1 KGHSH, CDR2 LQKENI. Produced via immunoSEQ multiplex PCR; TCRdb's table is partial and in-frame only. The sample comprises more than 20,000 clones, around 93% of which are singletons, and around 2.4% rests with the top ten. The starting material was PBMCs, obtained from a patient treated with natalizumab. The J gene is TRBJ1-2, the V gene TRBV18; 8 nucleotides align to TRBD1. The sequence was collected from a man aged 25 to 40 with multiple sclerosis. The CDR3 nucleotides are TGTGCCAGCTCACCAGGACAGGGAGGCGGCTACACCTTC. Translated, it gives CASSPGQGGGYTF.